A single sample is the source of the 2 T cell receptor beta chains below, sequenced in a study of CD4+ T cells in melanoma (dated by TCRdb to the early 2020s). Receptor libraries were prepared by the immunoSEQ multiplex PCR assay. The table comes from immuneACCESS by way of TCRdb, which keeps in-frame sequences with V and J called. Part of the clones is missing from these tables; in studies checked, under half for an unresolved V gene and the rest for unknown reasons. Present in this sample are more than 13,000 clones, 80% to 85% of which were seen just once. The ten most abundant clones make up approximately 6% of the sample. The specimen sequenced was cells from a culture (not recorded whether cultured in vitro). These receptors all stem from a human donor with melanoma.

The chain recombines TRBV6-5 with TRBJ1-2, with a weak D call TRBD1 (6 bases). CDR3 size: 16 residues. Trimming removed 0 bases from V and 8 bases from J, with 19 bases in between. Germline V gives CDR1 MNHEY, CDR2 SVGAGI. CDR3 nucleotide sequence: TGTGCCAGCAGTTACTCCCAGGGGTTTTCGGGCACCGGCTACACCTTC. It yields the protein CASSYSQGFSGTGYTF.

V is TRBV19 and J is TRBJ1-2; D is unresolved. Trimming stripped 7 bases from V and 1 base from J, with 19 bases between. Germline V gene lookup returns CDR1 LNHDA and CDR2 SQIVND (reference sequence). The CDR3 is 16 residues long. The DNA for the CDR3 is TGTGCCAGTAAAGCCAATACAGCGCCGATTAACTATGGCTACACCTTC. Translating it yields CASKANTAPINYGYTF.